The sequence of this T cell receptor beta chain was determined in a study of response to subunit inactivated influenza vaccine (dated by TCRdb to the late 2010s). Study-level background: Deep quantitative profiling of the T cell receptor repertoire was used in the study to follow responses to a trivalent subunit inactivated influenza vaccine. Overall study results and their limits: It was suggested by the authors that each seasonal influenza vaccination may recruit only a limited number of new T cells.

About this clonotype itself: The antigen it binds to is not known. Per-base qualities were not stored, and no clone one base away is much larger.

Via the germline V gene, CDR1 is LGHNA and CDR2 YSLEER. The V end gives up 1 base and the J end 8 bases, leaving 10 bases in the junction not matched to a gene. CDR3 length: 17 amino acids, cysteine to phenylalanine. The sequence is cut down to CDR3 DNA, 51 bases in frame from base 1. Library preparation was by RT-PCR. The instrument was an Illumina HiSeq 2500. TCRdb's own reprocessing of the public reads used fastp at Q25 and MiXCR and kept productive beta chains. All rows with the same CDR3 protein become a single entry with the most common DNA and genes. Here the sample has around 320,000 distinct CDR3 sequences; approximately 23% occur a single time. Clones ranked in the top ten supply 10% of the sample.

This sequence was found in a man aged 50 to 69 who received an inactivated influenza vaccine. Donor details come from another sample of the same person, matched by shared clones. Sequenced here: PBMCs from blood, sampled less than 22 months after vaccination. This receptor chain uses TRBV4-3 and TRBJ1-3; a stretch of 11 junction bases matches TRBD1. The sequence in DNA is TGCGCCAGCAGCCAAGGCGCGAATGGACAGGGGGCCGACACCATATATTTT. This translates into CASSQGANGQGADTIYF.